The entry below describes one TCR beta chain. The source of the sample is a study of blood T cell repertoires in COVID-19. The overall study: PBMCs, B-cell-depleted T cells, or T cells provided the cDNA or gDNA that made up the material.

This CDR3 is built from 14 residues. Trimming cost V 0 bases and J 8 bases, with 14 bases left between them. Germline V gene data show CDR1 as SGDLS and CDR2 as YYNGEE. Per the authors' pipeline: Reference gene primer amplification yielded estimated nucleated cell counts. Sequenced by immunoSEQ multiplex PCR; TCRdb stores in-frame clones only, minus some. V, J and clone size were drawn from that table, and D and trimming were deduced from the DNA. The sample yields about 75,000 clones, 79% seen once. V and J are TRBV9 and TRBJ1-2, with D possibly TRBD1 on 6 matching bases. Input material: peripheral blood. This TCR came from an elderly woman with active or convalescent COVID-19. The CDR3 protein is CASSVDQGWRGYTF. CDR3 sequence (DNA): TGTGCCAGCAGCGTAGATCAGGGGTGGAGGGGCTACACCTTC.